A selection of T cell receptor beta chains follows, all from one sample in a study of T cell changes during pregnancy in multiple sclerosis. Profiling relied on immunoSEQ multiplex PCR, and the TCRdb table lists in-frame clones only, not all of them. The sample carries about 52,000 clones, around 92% recorded once. Sequenced here: CD4+ T cells from peripheral blood mononuclear cells, sampled in the third trimester of pregnancy. The receptors originated from a female donor with multiple sclerosis, enrolled in a pregnancy study. CDR3s include the opening cysteine and the closing phenylalanine or tryptophan. The listing skips clone size in some rows; elsewhere it reads once, few, many or a size class.

>-|TRBV5-1|TRBJ2-7
CASSLADRAHEQYF
>once|TRBV6-5|TRBJ2-7
CASSYSALAGAYEQYF
>-|TRBV28|TRBJ1-4
CASSYPGTEEKLFF
>-|TRBV7-2|TRBJ2-1
CASSSRLAGTENEQFF
>-|TRBV29-1|TRBJ2-1
CSVGQPHNEQFF
>-|TRBV29-1|TRBJ2-1
CSGPGLANEQFF
>-|TRBV4-2|TRBJ2-1
CASSQDRGTSGYNEQFF
>few|TRBV9|TRBJ1-1
CASSPDIPEAFF
>few|TRBV19|TRBJ2-5
CASKGLGLIQETQYF
>-|TRBV9|TRBJ2-2
CASSVVAQANTGELFF
>-|TRBV7-9|TRBJ2-1
CASSRIAGFNEQFF
>-|TRBV19|TRBJ1-2
CASSIETGNYGYTF
>-|TRBV7-2|TRBJ1-5
CASSWGTGKVGGNQPQHF
>-|TRBV19|TRBJ1-6
CASRRTEVNSPLHF
>-|TRBV18|TRBJ2-6
CASSPLNTGANVLTF
>-|TRBV7-9|TRBJ2-1
CASSLGGQPYNEQFF
>-|TRBV6-1|TRBJ1-2
CASSARSEPNYGYTF
>-|TRBV5-1|TRBJ2-7
CASSLDTGSPYEQYF
>-|TRBV4-2|TRBJ2-2
CASSQGRTSGGDGELFF
>-|TRBV6-5|TRBJ1-5
CASSQDRGGNQPQHF
>-|TRBV28|TRBJ2-2
CASRHSGGARELFF
>few|TRBV10-3|TRBJ1-2
CAISESQGNYGYTF
>-|TRBV11-2|TRBJ2-5
CASSSRETQYF
>-|TRBV15|TRBJ2-1
CATSTGGPGNEQFF
>once|TRBV7-9|TRBJ2-1
CASSLQGGSYNEQFF
>-|TRBV5-1|TRBJ2-1
CASSLGQGFNEQFF
>-|TRBV6-1|TRBJ1-4
CASTQGMIGEKLFF
>-|TRBV11-2|TRBJ2-7
CASSRLSGQSYEQYF
>-|TRBV7-6|TRBJ2-2
CASSSGLAVPGTGELFF
>-|TRBV2|TRBJ2-2
CASSEGGVTGELFF
>-|TRBV2|TRBJ1-1
CASSRVLEAFF